The source of this T cell receptor (beta chain) is a study of T cell repertoires in cytomegalovirus infection. Germline V gene sequence: CDR1 SGHDT, CDR2 YYEEEE. The CDR3 length is 17 residues. V lost 2 bases to trimming and J lost 0 bases, with 14 bases between them. TCRdb itself ran the reads through MiXCR, one entry per CDR3 protein. The data show about 500,000 distinct CDR3 sequences, with roughly a third seen just once and roughly 17% held by the top ten. This clonotype has just a few counts. What it binds is not known. This specimen was cultured PBMCs, taken from culture after CMV antigen stimulation. The chain recombines TRBV5-6 with TRBJ2-2, with D possibly TRBD2 on 5 matching bases. The TCR originated in a human donor in good health (CMV status not recorded). Some clones in this sample may be carry-over from other donors' samples. The CDR3 loop reads CASSFRLTGTNTGELFF. The CDR3 DNA sequence: TGTGCCAGCAGCTTCCGGCTAACGGGAACGAACACCGGGGAGCTGTTTTTT.